This T cell receptor (beta chain) was recovered during a study of control samples from healthy donors and cancer patients. Repertoires were generated with immunoSEQ multiplex PCR, while TCRdb's copy carries only in-frame clones and drops some. Of under 70,000 clones in the sample, 90% were seen once. The sample taken for sequencing was PBMCs. This clonotype was sampled from a woman in her fifties or sixties with colorectal cancer.

In DNA form, the CDR3 reads TGTGCCTGGAGGCCCATACACCTGGAAAAACTGTTTTTT. This codes for CAWRPIHLEKLFF. The V and J genes are TRBV30 and TRBJ1-4; D gene unclear. The V and J ends lost 3 bases and 8 bases respectively, with 13 bases between them. The germline gives CDR1 GTSNPN, CDR2 SVGIG (reference sequence). This CDR3 is built from 13 residues.